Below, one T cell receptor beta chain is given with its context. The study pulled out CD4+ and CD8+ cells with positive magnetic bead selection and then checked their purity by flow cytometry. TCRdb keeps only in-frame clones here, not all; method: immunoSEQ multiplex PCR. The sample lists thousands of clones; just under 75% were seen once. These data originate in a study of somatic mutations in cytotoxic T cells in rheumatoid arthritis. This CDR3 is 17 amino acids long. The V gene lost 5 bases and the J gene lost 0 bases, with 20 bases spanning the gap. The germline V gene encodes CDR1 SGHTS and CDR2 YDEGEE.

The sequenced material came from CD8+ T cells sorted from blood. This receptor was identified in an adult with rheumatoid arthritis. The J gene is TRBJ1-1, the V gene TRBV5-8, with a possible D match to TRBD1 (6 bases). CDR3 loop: CASRPGTRGFLNTEAFF. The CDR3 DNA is TGTGCCAGCAGGCCCGGGACACGAGGTTTTTTGAACACTGAAGCTTTCTTT.